Below are 30 T cell receptor beta chains sequenced from a single sample in a study of blood T cell repertoires in COVID-19. TCRdb's table, derived via immunoSEQ multiplex PCR, lists solely in-frame clones and lacks some. In the table there are under 350,000 clones, 80% to 95% of which are singletons. The material sequenced was peripheral blood. These receptors were collected from a woman between 25 and 40 years old with COVID-19, enrolled during active disease.

This chain connects TRBV11-2 to TRBJ2-7, with TRBD2 matching over 7 bases. This CDR3 region has 15 residues. The J segment lost 6 bases and the V segment lost 8 bases, leaving 16 bases of the junction unmatched. Germline V gives CDR1 SGHAT, CDR2 FQNNGV. CDR3 coding DNA: TGTGCCAGCCTGGGTGATGGGGGAGGGCCACTCGAGCAGTACTTC. Its translation is CASLGDGGGPLEQYF.

V usage is TRBV29-1 and J usage is TRBJ2-7, with 10 bases aligning to TRBD2. J was trimmed by 1 base and V by 7 bases; bases with no gene match: 10. The CDR3 is 15 amino acids. CDR1 and CDR2 (germline): SQVTM, ANQGSEA. CDR3 residues: CSAKRTSGTSYEQYF. Written as DNA, the CDR3 is TGCAGCGCCAAAAGGACTAGCGGAACTTCCTACGAGCAGTACTTC.

The chain carries TRBV7-3 and TRBJ2-4; 9 bases agree with TRBD1. Germline assignment: CDR1 SGHTA and CDR2 FQGTGA. With V trimmed by 6 bases and J by 7 bases, 7 bases remained unmatched. The CDR3 is made up of 14 amino acids. The CDR3 spells CASSQGQGGNIQYF. The CDR3 DNA reads TGTGCCAGCAGTCAGGGACAGGGAGGGAACATTCAGTACTTC.

The chain couples TRBV25-1 to TRBJ2-1; TRBD2 aligns across 12 bases. V shed 2 bases, J shed 13 bases, and the junction held 9 bases outside the gene matches. This CDR3 is built from 15 residues. Germline lookup yields CDR1 MGHDK and CDR2 SYGVNS. The CDR3 protein is CASSEGTSGFYLQFF. CDR3 bases: TGTGCCAGCAGTGAAGGGACTAGCGGGTTTTATCTCCAGTTCTTC.

This clone was seen only once. The junction and the germline gene differ at one end; a read error may be behind it. This chain uses TRBV5-4 with TRBJ2-5; 7 nucleotides align to TRBD2. This CDR3 region has 13 residues. The germline V gene has CDR1 SGHNT and CDR2 YYREEE (reference sequence). CDR3 sequence (DNA): TGTGCCAGCAGCTCCCCTACAAGCGGGATGGAAGACTTC. Translation: CASSSPTSGMEDF.

The rearrangement uses TRBV14 and TRBJ1-6; D gene ambiguous. Germline V gene data show CDR1 as SGHDN and CDR2 as FVKESK. V was cut by 4 bases and J by 10 bases, with 8 bases left in between. The CDR3 length is 12 residues. CDR3 bases: TGTGCCAGCAGCCTCGGGAGATCACCCCTCCACTTT. Its protein is CASSLGRSPLHF.

The J gene is TRBJ2-7, the V gene TRBV19; a weak D match, TRBD1 (6 bases). Germline CDR1 LNHDA, CDR2 SQIVND (reference sequence). CDR3 length equals 12 residues. With 6 bases removed from V and 7 bases from J, the gap between germline ends came to 13 bases. This CDR3 reads CASRGVRGEQYF. In DNA form, the CDR3 reads TGTGCCAGTAGGGGAGTCAGGGGTGAGCAGTACTTC.

The V call is TRBV6-5, the J call TRBJ2-7; the match to TRBD2 covers 11 bases. CDR3 length equals 14 residues. Trimming cost V 6 bases and J 3 bases; bases outside gene matches: 4. In germline, CDR1 is MNHEY, CDR2 SVGAGI. CDR3 DNA: TGTGCCAGCAGCCTGGGACTAGCGGACTACGAGCAGTACTTC. It is translated as CASSLGLADYEQYF.

The V call is TRBV18, the J call TRBJ1-1, with 8 nucleotides matching TRBD1. The CDR3 has 17 amino acids. J lost 2 bases, V lost 4 bases, and 12 bases had no gene match. CDR1 and CDR2 from the germline V gene are KGHSH and LQKENI. The CDR3 is CASSLLPTGTGNTEAFF. The CDR3 DNA sequence: TGTGCCAGCTCACTTCTACCAACCGGGACAGGTAACACTGAAGCTTTCTTT.

The chain has TRBV25-1 and TRBJ1-1, with TRBD1 as a possible D gene (6 bases). CDR1 and CDR2 from the germline V gene are MGHDK and SYGVNS. V was shortened by 5 bases and J by 0 bases, with 7 bases between the two germline ends. The CDR3 extends over 13 amino acids. CDR3 in DNA: TGTGCCAGCAGTAACAGGGTGAACACTGAAGCTTTCTTT. Translating it yields CASSNRVNTEAFF. Drawing the rest from reference TRBV25-1 and TRBJ1-1, the complete variable domain is EADIYQTPRYLVIGTGKKITLECSQTMGHDKMYWYQQDPGMELHLIHYSYGVNSTEKGDLSSESTVSRIRTEHFPLTLESARPSHTSQYLCASSNRVNTEAFFGQGTRLTVV.

The rearrangement links TRBV6-2 or TRBV6-3 to TRBJ1-4; D call uncertain. This CDR3 spans 14 amino acids. Germline V gives CDR1 MNHEY, CDR2 SVGEGT. Trimming cost V 6 bases and J 0 bases, with 8 bases left between them. DNA of the CDR3: TGTGCCAGCAGCTCTATGGCAACTAATGAAAAACTGTTTTTT. As protein: CASSSMATNEKLFF.

CDR3 DNA: TGTGCCAGCAGTCACACAGGGACCTATGGCTACACCTTC. The encoded protein is CASSHTGTYGYTF. The chain has TRBV7-9 and TRBJ1-2, with D possibly TRBD1 on 6 matching bases. The CDR3 loop spans 13 amino acids. The germline CDR1 and CDR2 sequences are SEHNR and FQNEAQ (reference sequence). V lost 6 bases and J 4 bases, leaving 12 bases between the germline ends.

This clone occurred once. This chain links TRBV14 with TRBJ1-2, with unresolved D. The germline CDR1 and CDR2 sequences are SGHDN and FVKESK. The CDR3 length is 13 residues. V was cut by 6 bases and J by 6 bases, with 14 bases left in between. As DNA, the CDR3 is TGTGCCAGCAGTCCCCGGAGGGTAGATGGCTACACCTTC. Protein product: CASSPRRVDGYTF.

The V and J genes are TRBV4-1 and TRBJ2-2; the match to TRBD1 covers 7 bases. This CDR3 region has 17 residues. The J segment lost 0 bases and the V segment lost 4 bases, leaving 8 bases of the junction unmatched. Germline V lookup: CDR1 MGHRA, CDR2 YSYEKL. CDR3 amino acids: CASSLRGPRTNTGELFF. CDR3 bases: TGCGCCAGCAGCCTTAGGGGGCCACGAACGAACACCGGGGAGCTGTTTTTT.

The chain joins TRBV27 to TRBJ2-1, with D possibly matching TRBD2 (6 bases). Between the trimmed V and J ends, which lost 4 bases and 5 bases, there was a span of 9 bases. The germline CDR1 and CDR2 sequences are MNHEY and SMNVEV (reference sequence). The CDR3 has 13 residues. The CDR3 DNA sequence: TGTGCCAGCAGTTCGGGACTCCACAATGAGCAGTTCTTC. It encodes CASSSGLHNEQFF.

J is TRBJ2-7 and V is TRBV11-2; 8 bases line up with TRBD1. The CDR3 sequence is 13 residues long. V dropped 8 bases and J dropped 6; count of bases not matched to a gene: 9. Germline CDR1 reads SGHAT; CDR2 reads FQNNGV. CDR3 amino acids: CASEAGTGAEQYF. CDR3 nucleotide sequence: TGTGCCAGCGAGGCCGGGACAGGAGCCGAGCAGTACTTC.

The chain has TRBV5-1 and TRBJ1-1; weak D call: TRBD1 (6 bases). Trimming removed 0 bases at V and 4 bases at J, with 13 bases between. Looked up from germline, CDR1 is SGHRS and CDR2 is YFSETQ. This CDR3 contains 15 residues. The CDR3 region is CASSLALLGGTEAFF. The CDR3 DNA sequence: TGCGCCAGCAGCTTGGCCTTGTTAGGGGGCACTGAAGCTTTCTTT.

This chain joins TRBV27 and TRBJ2-6, with TRBD1 matching 7 bases. Trimming cost V 8 bases and J 0 bases; bases outside gene matches: 7. CDR1 is MNHEY, CDR2 SMNVEV, per germline (reference sequence). CDR3 length: 16 amino acids. DNA for the CDR3: TGTGCCAGCCGGGACAGCGAAATCTCTGGGGCCAACGTCCTGACTTTC. Translated, it gives CASRDSEISGANVLTF.

This clone has just one count. The rearrangement links TRBV5-1 to TRBJ2-5; D possibly corresponds to TRBD1 (7 bases). The CDR3 has 14 residues. Germline CDR1 SGHRS, CDR2 YFSETQ. V lost 4 bases, J lost 5 bases, and 15 bases lay in between. The CDR3 region has the DNA TGCGCCAGCAGCCAGTCAGGGGGGATGGAGACCCAGTACTTC. Residues: CASSQSGGMETQYF.

This chain connects TRBV30 to TRBJ1-1, with D hard to call. There are 12 residues in the CDR3. V lost 0 bases to trimming and J lost 8 bases, with 10 bases between them. Germline V gene sequence: CDR1 GTSNPN, CDR2 SVGIG (reference sequence). CDR3 in amino acids: CAWSVMLPEAFF. CDR3 DNA sequence: TGTGCCTGGAGTGTAATGCTACCCGAAGCTTTCTTT.

This sequence joins TRBV7-9 and TRBJ2-1; no reliable D call. CDR3 length: 12 amino acids. Trimming cost V 5 bases and J 9 bases, with 11 bases left between them. CDR1 and CDR2 from the germline V gene are SEHNR and FQNEAQ (reference sequence). CDR3 residues: CASSRLTFEQFF. In DNA form, the CDR3 reads TGTGCCAGCAGCCGCCTGACTTTTGAGCAGTTCTTC.

The table lists this clone with a few counts. The rearrangement uses TRBV24-1 and TRBJ1-2, with 8 bases lining up with TRBD1. This CDR3 comprises 16 residues. Trimming at V came to 5 bases and at J to 2 bases, leaving 9 bases not matched to a gene. CDR1 is KGHDR, CDR2 SFDVKD, per germline. The CDR3 DNA follows: TGTGCCACCAGTGGGGGCCTGTCAGGGGGCAACTATGGCTACACCTTC. Its protein is CATSGGLSGGNYGYTF.

The CDR3: CASSLAFLAGVREQYF. The CDR3 coding sequence is TGTGCCAGCAGCTTAGCTTTCCTAGCGGGAGTTCGGGAGCAGTACTTC. This chain joins TRBV7-8 and TRBJ2-7, with 10 positions matching TRBD2. The CDR3 sequence is 16 residues long. Unmatched junction bases numbered 9, after V lost 0 bases and J lost 7 bases. In germline, CDR1 is SGHVS, CDR2 FQNEAQ.

The chain combines TRBV2 with TRBJ1-3; tentatively, D is TRBD1 (5 bases). Germline V gives CDR1 SNHLY, CDR2 FYNNEI. There are 14 residues in the CDR3. The germline V and J ends were trimmed by 10 bases and 4 bases, with 17 bases remaining between them. The CDR3 loop reads CATTGGTRGNTIYF. CDR3 bases: TGTGCCACCACGGGGGGGACGAGGGGAAACACCATATATTTT.

The CDR3 loop reads CASSQVYSFKQFF. The CDR3 coding sequence is TGTGCCAGCAGCCAAGTATACTCATTTAAGCAGTTCTTC. This chain connects TRBV3-1 (or the pseudogene TRBV3-2) to TRBJ2-1; D unresolved. The V end was cut by 1 base, the J end by 11 bases, with 12 bases between. The CDR3 consists of 13 residues. Germline-derived CDR1 and CDR2 are LGHDT and YNNKEL (reference sequence).

The rearrangement joins TRBV24-1 to TRBJ2-3; no clear D. In germline, CDR1 is KGHDR, CDR2 SFDVKD. This CDR3 contains 15 residues. With 5 bases removed from V and 1 base from J, the gap between germline ends came to 12 bases. CDR3 amino acids: CATSARALRTDTQYF. CDR3 bases: TGTGCCACCAGTGCTCGAGCACTGCGCACAGATACGCAGTATTTT.

This clone was counted once. This chain links TRBV5-5 with TRBJ2-5; D is ambiguous. The V end lost 0 bases, the J end lost 5 bases, and 14 bases lay between the germline ends. The CDR3 length is 15 residues. Looked up from germline, CDR1 is SGHKS and CDR2 is YYEKEE (reference sequence). CDR3: CASSLAASEVETQYF. In DNA, the CDR3 is TGTGCCAGCAGCTTGGCAGCATCCGAGGTGGAGACCCAGTACTTC.

This clone was seen only a few times. The V call is TRBV4-1, the J call TRBJ2-7; weak D call: TRBD2 (6 bases). The germline V gene has CDR1 MGHRA and CDR2 YSYEKL. The CDR3 loop spans 14 amino acids. V was clipped by 3 bases and J by 3 bases, with 12 bases between them. The chain's CDR3 is CASSQGPGLYEQYF. The DNA of the CDR3 is TGCGCCAGCAGCCAGGGACCGGGACTCTACGAGCAGTACTTC.

V and J are TRBV4-2 and TRBJ2-1; 9 positions agree with TRBD2. J was trimmed by 6 bases and V by 0 bases; bases with no gene match: 12. There are 18 residues in the CDR3. CDR1 is LGHNA and CDR2 is YNFKEQ in the germline V gene. CDR3 protein: CASSQEGVAGGRANEQFF. CDR3 DNA: TGTGCCAGCAGCCAAGAGGGCGTGGCGGGCGGGAGGGCCAATGAGCAGTTCTTC.

This clone came up a few times. Here the CDR3 DNA reads TGTGCCAGCAGCCCTCCGGGACTCCTCTACGAGCAGTACTTC. This codes for CASSPPGLLYEQYF. The chain employs TRBV11-2 and TRBJ2-7; D is possibly TRBD2 (6 bases). Trimming removed 5 bases from V and 3 bases from J, with 14 bases in between. Germline V gene sequence: CDR1 SGHAT, CDR2 FQNNGV. The CDR3 covers 14 residues.